This TCR beta chain was sequenced in a study of cytomegalovirus exposure and HLA in healthy donors. General observations from the study: A previous analysis found most TCR beta V segments productive roughly 90% or roughly 30% of the time. 87-base-pair reads could not separate some V segments, including TRBV6-2 and TRBV6-3.

Worth noting for this clone: What it binds is unknown.

The length of the CDR3 is 13 residues. Trimming cost V 5 bases and J 2 bases, with 9 bases left between them. Germline-derived CDR1 and CDR2 are LNHDA and SQIVND (reference sequence). Primers: 60 Vbeta forward and 13 Jbeta reverse. Some clones are missing from TCRdb's copy, which holds only in-frame ones; the method was immunoSEQ multiplex PCR. The sample lists about 150,000 clones, roughly 80% seen once, with 4% in the top ten. The TCR sequence derives from a woman aged 40 to 50 in good health and CMV-seronegative. Sequenced input: PBMCs. V and J are TRBV19 and TRBJ2-5, with D possibly being TRBD1 (6 bases). DNA of the CDR3: TGTGCCAGTAGTGCGGACAGACAAGAGACCCAGTACTTC. Residues: CASSADRQETQYF.